Listed below are T cell receptor beta chains from one sample, sequenced in a study of beta chain features in type 1 diabetes. Produced via immunoSEQ multiplex PCR; TCRdb's table is partial and in-frame only. The sample lists 640,000 or so clones, 11% to 15% occurring once. Input material: naive CD4+ T cells from blood. The receptor source for this set is a man between 18 and 35 years old with type 1 diabetes. Each CDR3 is given with its conserved first and last residue. D genes are given only for firm matches. Where a row states a size, it is once, few, many or the class of an expanded clone; other rows omit it.

length	D	size	J	V	CDR3	DNA
13	NA	NA	TRBJ2-7	TRBV7-6	CASSLDSAYEQYF	TGTGCCAGCAGCCTGGACAGCGCCTACGAGCAGTACTTC
16	TRBD2	NA	TRBJ2-3	TRBV7-2	CASSRPGGGGTDTQYF	TGTGCCAGCAGCCGACCGGGCGGGGGGGGCACAGATACGCAGTATTTT
13	TRBD1	NA	TRBJ2-7	TRBV6-1	CASSGQGANEQYF	TGTGCCAGCAGTGGACAGGGGGCCAACGAGCAGTACTTC
15	TRBD1	NA	TRBJ1-5	TRBV19	CASSLRQGIGQPQHF	TGTGCCAGTAGTCTGCGACAGGGGATTGGTCAGCCCCAGCATTTT
15	NA	NA	TRBJ2-2	TRBV5-4	CASSLGQAATGELFF	TGTGCCAGCAGCCTGGGGCAGGCTGCCACCGGGGAGCTGTTTTTT
14	NA	NA	TRBJ2-3	TRBV12-5	CASAGTTSTDTQYF	TGTGCTAGTGCCGGGACAACTAGCACAGATACGCAGTATTTT
11	NA	NA	TRBJ2-3	TRBV7-2	CASSSKDTQYF	TGTGCCAGCAGCTCTAAGGATACGCAGTATTTT
13	NA	NA	TRBJ2-2	TRBV30	CAWSVGATGELFF	TGTGCCTGGAGTGTAGGGGCCACCGGGGAGCTGTTTTTT
16	NA	NA	TRBJ1-4	TRBV5-6	CASSSGQGTDNEKLFF	TGTGCCAGCAGCTCGGGACAAGGGACCGATAATGAAAAACTGTTTTTT
12	NA	NA	TRBJ2-5	TRBV14	CASSLARETQYF	TGTGCCAGCAGCCTTGCGCGGGAGACCCAGTACTTC
14	NA	few	TRBJ1-3	TRBV4-2	CASSMGRDPPLLYF	TGTGCCAGCAGCATGGGGAGGGACCCACCTCTACTATATTTT
13	NA	NA	TRBJ1-1	TRBV7-2	CASSLGMNTEAFF	TGTGCCAGCAGCTTAGGAATGAACACTGAAGCTTTCTTT
11	NA	few	TRBJ2-5	TRBV25-1	CASTSQETQYF	TGTGCCAGCACCTCTCAAGAGACCCAGTACTTC
12	NA	few	TRBJ1-1	TRBV28	CASSIQNTEAFF	TGTGCCAGCAGTATCCAGAACACTGAAGCTTTCTTT
16	TRBD1	few	TRBJ2-7	TRBV4-1	CASSQGWGQGGYEQYF	TGCGCCAGCAGCCAAGGCTGGGGACAGGGAGGCTACGAGCAGTACTTC
15	TRBD1	NA	TRBJ2-2	TRBV13	CASSLRQGHTGELFF	TGTGCCAGCAGTCTTAGACAGGGACACACCGGGGAGCTGTTTTTT
16	TRBD2	NA	TRBJ2-1	TRBV7-3	CASSSGLAGAGNEQFF	TGTGCCAGCAGCTCTGGGCTAGCGGGGGCGGGGAATGAGCAGTTCTTC
14	NA	NA	TRBJ1-5	TRBV25-1	CASSDTRGGQPQHF	TGTGCCAGCAGTGATACCCGTGGTGGTCAGCCCCAGCATTTT
16	TRBD2	NA	TRBJ2-3	TRBV5-6	CASSLVSGRAVDTQYF	TGTGCCAGCAGCTTGGTTAGCGGGAGAGCTGTAGATACGCAGTATTTT
13	TRBD2	few	TRBJ2-1	TRBV18	CASKLAGLNEQFF	TGTGCCAGTAAACTAGCGGGGCTAAATGAGCAGTTCTTC
14	NA	few	TRBJ1-1	TRBV15	CATSRQIGNTEAFF	TGTGCCACCAGCAGACAAATTGGGAACACTGAAGCTTTCTTT
16	TRBD1	NA	TRBJ2-5	TRBV5-1	CASSRNRDRGGETQYF	TGCGCCAGCAGCCGCAACCGGGACAGGGGAGGAGAGACCCAGTACTTC
15	NA	few	TRBJ2-1	TRBV5-4	CASSLEQVRYNEQFF	TGTGCCAGCAGCTTAGAACAGGTGCGCTACAATGAGCAGTTCTTC
14	NA	few	TRBJ2-2	TRBV5-4	CASRNQGNTGELFF	TGTGCCAGCAGGAATCAGGGGAACACCGGGGAGCTGTTTTTT
14	NA	NA	TRBJ1-1	TRBV18	CASQRQNEDTEAFF	TGTGCCAGCCAGCGACAGAACGAAGACACTGAAGCTTTCTTT
15	NA	few	TRBJ1-2	TRBV14	CASSQDVQSNYGYTF	TGTGCCAGCAGCCAAGATGTGCAGTCGAACTATGGCTACACCTTC
16	NA	NA	TRBJ2-7	TRBV6-5	CASSYSRDAGIYEQYF	TGTGCCAGCAGTTACAGCCGTGACGCAGGTATATACGAGCAGTACTTC
16	TRBD2	few	TRBJ2-1	TRBV5-6	CASSLRTSGRGNEQFF	TGTGCCAGCAGCCTTCGCACTAGCGGGCGGGGAAATGAGCAGTTCTTC
16	NA	few	TRBJ1-2	TRBV18	CASSPPSRELAYGYTF	TGTGCCAGCTCACCACCGAGCAGGGAACTTGCCTATGGCTACACCTTC
16	TRBD2	few	TRBJ2-1	TRBV19	CASNDRGLGSFNEQFF	TGTGCCAGTAACGACCGGGGACTAGGAAGTTTTAATGAGCAGTTCTTC
14	NA	few	TRBJ2-7	TRBV19	CASSMTGGTYEQYF	TGTGCCAGTAGTATGACCGGGGGAACCTACGAGCAGTACTTC
14	NA	NA	TRBJ2-5	TRBV19	CASSLPGARETQYF	TGTGCCAGTAGTCTCCCCGGGGCCCGAGAGACCCAGTACTTC
15	TRBD1	few	TRBJ2-1	TRBV5-1	CASSVSGQGVNEQFF	TGCGCCAGCAGCGTATCGGGACAGGGGGTAAATGAGCAGTTCTTC
11	NA	few	TRBJ1-5	TRBV20-1	CSAQSNQPQHF	TGCAGTGCTCAAAGCAATCAGCCCCAGCATTTT
13	NA	NA	TRBJ1-6	TRBV2	CASRGRDYSPLHF	TGTGCCAGCCGGGGCAGGGATTATTCACCCCTCCACTTT
15	NA	NA	TRBJ2-3	TRBV29-1	CSLRQQGGHTDTQYF	TGCAGCCTACGCCAGCAAGGAGGGCACACAGATACGCAGTATTTT
15	NA	few	TRBJ2-7	TRBV4-2	CASSQDIARGTEQYF	TGTGCCAGCAGCCAAGATATAGCGAGGGGAACCGAGCAGTACTTC
13	TRBD1	once	TRBJ1-5	TRBV10-3	CATKVTGDQPQHF	TGTGCCACCAAGGTGACAGGGGATCAGCCCCAGCATTTT
14	NA	NA	TRBJ2-2	TRBV30	CAWSTGVRTGELFF	TGTGCCTGGAGTACCGGGGTTCGAACCGGGGAGCTGTTTTTT
15	NA	NA	TRBJ2-7	TRBV30	CAWDLTGRSSYEQYF	TGTGCCTGGGACTTGACAGGCCGAAGCTCCTACGAGCAGTACTTC
12	NA	NA	TRBJ1-6	TRBV4-2	CASSHEGSPLHF	TGTGCCAGCAGCCACGAGGGTTCACCCCTCCACTTT
13	NA	few	TRBJ1-2	TRBV10-3	CAISDSGRYGYTF	TGTGCCATCAGTGACTCAGGGAGGTATGGCTACACCTTC
16	TRBD1	NA	TRBJ1-1	TRBV9	CASSVTGQRLNTEAFF	TGTGCCAGCAGCGTAACGGGACAGAGGTTGAACACTGAAGCTTTCTTT
13	NA	few	TRBJ1-6	TRBV28	CASLGEMNSPLHF	TGTGCCAGCTTAGGGGAGATGAATTCACCCCTCCACTTT
14	NA	NA	TRBJ2-3	TRBV11-3	CASSSGTRGDTQYF	TGTGCCAGCAGCTCGGGGACACGGGGAGATACGCAGTATTTT
11	NA	few	TRBJ2-2	TRBV27	CASRSSGELFF	TGTGCCAGCAGGAGTTCCGGGGAGCTGTTTTTT
13	NA	NA	TRBJ2-7	TRBV30	CAWSVGHSYEQYF	TGTGCCTGGAGTGTAGGCCATTCGTACGAGCAGTACTTC
15	NA	NA	TRBJ2-7	TRBV5-1	CASSLLATSSYEQYF	TGCGCCAGCAGCCTACTAGCAACAAGCTCCTACGAGCAGTACTTC
15	NA	NA	TRBJ2-7	TRBV6-5	CASSYDGPSSYEQYF	TGTGCCAGCAGTTACGACGGACCAAGCTCCTACGAGCAGTACTTC
15	NA	NA	TRBJ2-7	TRBV2	CASRKETGSLYEQYF	TGTGCCAGCAGGAAGGAGACAGGCTCCTTGTACGAGCAGTACTTC
12	TRBD1	few	TRBJ1-2	TRBV10-3	CAISEMDRHYTF	TGTGCCATCAGTGAGATGGACAGGCACTACACCTTC
13	NA	NA	TRBJ2-5	TRBV7-3	CASSPNREETQYF	TGTGCCAGCAGCCCCAACAGGGAAGAGACCCAGTACTTC
14	NA	NA	TRBJ1-6	TRBV18	CASSPGGTRSPLHF	TGTGCCAGCTCACCCGGGGGTACCAGGTCACCCCTCCACTTT
15	NA	few	TRBJ1-3	TRBV6-6	CASRPFSASGNTIYF	TGTGCCAGCAGACCGTTTAGCGCATCTGGAAACACCATATATTTT